This TCR beta chain was identified during a study of T cell responses to AZD1222 COVID-19 vaccine. Trimming took off 2 bases at V and 6 bases at J, with 9 bases between the two ends. The germline V gene has CDR1 SGHVS and CDR2 FQNEAQ. There are 13 residues in the CDR3. Comments on this clone: Its antigen is still unknown.

Study-level findings and limits: In all cases, repertoires were sampled only after the peak T cell response. Across the whole spike, CD4 TCRs peaked at regions 160-218 and 743-854.

This table comes from immunoSEQ multiplex PCR, and its TCRdb copy is limited to in-frame clones, with some not included. The table has around 100,000 clones, over 80% seen once. The V and J genes are TRBV7-8 and TRBJ2-3; possible D gene TRBD2, 5 bases. This clonotype was obtained from an adult in good health. Sequenced here: peripheral blood, sampled on day 0 of AZD1222 vaccination. The CDR3 region is CASSLTRQDTQYF. The CDR3 DNA sequence: TGTGCCAGCAGCTTAACTAGGCAGGATACGCAGTATTTT.